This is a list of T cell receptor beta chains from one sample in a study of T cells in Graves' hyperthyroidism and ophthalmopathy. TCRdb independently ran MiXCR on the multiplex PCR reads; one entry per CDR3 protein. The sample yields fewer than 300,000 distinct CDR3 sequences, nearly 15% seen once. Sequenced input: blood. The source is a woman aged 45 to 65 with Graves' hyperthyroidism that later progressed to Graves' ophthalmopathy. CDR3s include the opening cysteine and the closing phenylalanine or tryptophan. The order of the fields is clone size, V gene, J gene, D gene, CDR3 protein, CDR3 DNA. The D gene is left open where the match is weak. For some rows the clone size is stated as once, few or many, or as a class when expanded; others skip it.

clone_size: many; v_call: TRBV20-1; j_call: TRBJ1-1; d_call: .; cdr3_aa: CSASTRGLGAFF; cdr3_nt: TGCAGTGCAAGCACAAGGGGCTTGGGGGCTTTCTTT
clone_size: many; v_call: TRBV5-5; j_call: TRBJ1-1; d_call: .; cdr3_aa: CASNPPGRTEAFF; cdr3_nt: TGTGCCAGCAACCCCCCGGGTAGGACTGAAGCTTTCTTT
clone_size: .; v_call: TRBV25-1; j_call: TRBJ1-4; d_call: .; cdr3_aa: CASSTDRTAEKLFF; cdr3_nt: TGTGCCAGCAGCACAGACAGGACGGCTGAAAAACTGTTTTTT
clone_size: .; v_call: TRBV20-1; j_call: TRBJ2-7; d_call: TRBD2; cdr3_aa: CSARPLAGAYEQYF; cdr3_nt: TGCAGTGCTAGACCTCTGGCGGGAGCCTACGAGCAGTACTTC
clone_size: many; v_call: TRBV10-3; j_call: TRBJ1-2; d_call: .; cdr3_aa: CAISEVNYGYTF; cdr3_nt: TGTGCCATCAGTGAGGTTAACTATGGCTACACCTTC
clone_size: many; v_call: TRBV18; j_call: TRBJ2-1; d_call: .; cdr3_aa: CASFPTSLNEQFF; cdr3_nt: TGTGCCAGCTTCCCCACTAGCCTCAATGAGCAGTTCTTC
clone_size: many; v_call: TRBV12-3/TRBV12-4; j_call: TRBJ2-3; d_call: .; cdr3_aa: CASRTGSVDTQYF; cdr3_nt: TGTGCCAGCCGGACCGGATCCGTAGATACGCAGTATTTT
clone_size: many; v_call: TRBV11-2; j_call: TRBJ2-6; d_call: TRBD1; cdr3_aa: CASSFPGTGTGANVLTF; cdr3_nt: TGTGCCAGCAGCTTCCCCGGGACAGGGACCGGGGCCAACGTCCTGACTTTC
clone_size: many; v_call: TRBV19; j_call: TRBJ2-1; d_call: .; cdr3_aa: CASRGIGNYEQFF; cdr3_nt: TGTGCCTCACGCGGGATAGGAAACTATGAGCAGTTCTTC
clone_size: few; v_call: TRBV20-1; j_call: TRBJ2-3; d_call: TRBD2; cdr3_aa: CSARDSGSSDTQYF; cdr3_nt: TGCAGTGCTAGGGATAGCGGGAGCTCAGATACGCAGTATTTT
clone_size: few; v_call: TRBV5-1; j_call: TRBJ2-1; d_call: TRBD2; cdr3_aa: CASSSTSGPSYSEQFF; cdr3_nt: TGCGCCAGCAGCTCCACTAGCGGGCCGTCCTACAGTGAGCAGTTCTTC
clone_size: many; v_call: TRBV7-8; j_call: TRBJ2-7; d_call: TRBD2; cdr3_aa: CASSLELAARRGEQYF; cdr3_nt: TGTGCCAGCAGCTTAGAGCTAGCGGCCAGACGGGGCGAGCAGTACTTC
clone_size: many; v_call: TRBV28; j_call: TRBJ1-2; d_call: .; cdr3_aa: CASSSPGTGGYTF; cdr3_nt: TGTGCCAGCAGTTCGCCAGGGACGGGGGGCTACACCTTC
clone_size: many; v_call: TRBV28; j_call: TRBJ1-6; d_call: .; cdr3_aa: CASSFTGLDSPLHF; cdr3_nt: TGTGCCAGCAGTTTTACAGGTCTGGATTCACCCCTCCACTTT
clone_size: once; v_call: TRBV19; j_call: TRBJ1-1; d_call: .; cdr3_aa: CASSRPYMGVAEAFF; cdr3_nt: TGTGCCAGTAGTAGGCCTTACATGGGGGTGGCTGAAGCTTTCTTT
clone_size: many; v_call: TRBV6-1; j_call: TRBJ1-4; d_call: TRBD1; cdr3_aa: CASNSPGTGGAEKLFF; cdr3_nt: TGTGCCAGCAACTCACCCGGGACAGGGGGCGCAGAAAAACTGTTTTTT
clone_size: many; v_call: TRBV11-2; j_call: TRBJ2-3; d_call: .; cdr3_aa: CASSLDRGTDTQYF; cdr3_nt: TGTGCCAGCAGCTTAGATAGGGGCACAGATACGCAGTATTTT
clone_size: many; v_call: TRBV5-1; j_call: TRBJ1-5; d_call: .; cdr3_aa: CASSDGLSNQPQHF; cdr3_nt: TGCGCCAGCAGCGATGGACTGAGCAATCAGCCCCAGCATTTT
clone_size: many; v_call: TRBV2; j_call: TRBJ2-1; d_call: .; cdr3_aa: CASRRGSAPEQFF; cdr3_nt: TGTGCCAGCAGGAGGGGGTCCGCGCCCGAGCAGTTCTTC
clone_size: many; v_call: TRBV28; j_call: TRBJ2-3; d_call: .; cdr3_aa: CASDGGGRDTQYF; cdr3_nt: TGTGCCAGCGATGGGGGGGGCAGAGATACGCAGTATTTT
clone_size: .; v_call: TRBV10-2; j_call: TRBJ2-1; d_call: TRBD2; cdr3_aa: CASSESKLAALNEQFF; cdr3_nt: TGCGCCAGCAGTGAGTCTAAACTAGCGGCCCTCAATGAGCAGTTCTTC
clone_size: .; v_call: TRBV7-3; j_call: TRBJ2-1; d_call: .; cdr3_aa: CASSSGSGGHNEQFF; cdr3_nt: TGTGCCAGCAGCTCCGGTTCCGGGGGACACAATGAGCAGTTCTTC
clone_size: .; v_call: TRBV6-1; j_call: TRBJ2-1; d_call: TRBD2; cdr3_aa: CASSYVGGRGYNEQFF; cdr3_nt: TGTGCCAGCAGTTATGTAGGCGGGAGGGGATACAATGAGCAGTTCTTC
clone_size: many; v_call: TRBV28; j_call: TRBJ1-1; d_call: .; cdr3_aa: CASSLGHMNTEAFF; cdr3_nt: TGTGCCAGCAGTTTAGGTCACATGAACACTGAAGCTTTCTTT
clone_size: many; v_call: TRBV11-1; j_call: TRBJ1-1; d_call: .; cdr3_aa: CASSLSSLNTEAFF; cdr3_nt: TGTGCCAGCAGCTTATCCTCTTTGAACACTGAAGCTTTCTTT
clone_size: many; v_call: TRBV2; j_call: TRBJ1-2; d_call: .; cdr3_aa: CASSRVSSNYGYTF; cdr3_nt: TGTGCCAGCAGCCGGGTCTCTAGTAACTATGGCTACACCTTC
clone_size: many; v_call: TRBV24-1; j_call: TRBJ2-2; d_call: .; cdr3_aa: CATSHRGGTGELFF; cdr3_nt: TGTGCCACCAGCCACAGGGGAGGCACCGGGGAGCTGTTTTTT
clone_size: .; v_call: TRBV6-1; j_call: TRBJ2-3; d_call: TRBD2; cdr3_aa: CASSSLAGGSDTQYF; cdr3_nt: TGTGCCAGCAGCTCACTAGCGGGAGGGTCAGATACGCAGTATTTT
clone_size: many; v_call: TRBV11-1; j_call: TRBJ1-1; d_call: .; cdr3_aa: CASSLVFGGLSTEAFF; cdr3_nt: TGTGCCAGCAGCTTAGTATTCGGGGGCTTGAGCACTGAAGCTTTCTTT
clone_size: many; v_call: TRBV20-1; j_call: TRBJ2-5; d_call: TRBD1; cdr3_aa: CSASPGTGGETQYF; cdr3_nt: TGCAGTGCTAGTCCCGGGACAGGAGGGGAGACCCAGTACTTC
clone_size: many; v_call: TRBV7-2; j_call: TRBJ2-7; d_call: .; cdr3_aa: CASSLLGFEQYF; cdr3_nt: TGTGCCAGCAGCTTATTAGGGTTCGAGCAGTACTTC
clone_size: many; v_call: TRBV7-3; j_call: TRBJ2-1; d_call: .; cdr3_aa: CASSLGGLRWGREQFF; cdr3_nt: TGTGCCAGCAGCTTAGGAGGGCTACGGTGGGGCAGGGAGCAGTTCTTC
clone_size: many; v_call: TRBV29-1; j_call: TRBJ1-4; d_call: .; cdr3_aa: CSGRGGSGEKLFF; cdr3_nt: TGCAGCGGTCGAGGAGGTAGTGGTGAAAAACTGTTTTTT
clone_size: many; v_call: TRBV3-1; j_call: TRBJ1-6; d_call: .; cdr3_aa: CASQEVRYNSPLHF; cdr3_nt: TGTGCCAGCCAGGAAGTCCGTTATAATTCACCCCTCCACTTT
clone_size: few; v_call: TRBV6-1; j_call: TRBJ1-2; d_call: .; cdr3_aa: CATKWGGVGDGYTF; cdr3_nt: TGTGCCACCAAGTGGGGCGGGGTAGGGGACGGCTACACCTTC
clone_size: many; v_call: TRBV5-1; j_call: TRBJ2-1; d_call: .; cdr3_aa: CASSQQEPGEQFF; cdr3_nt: TGCGCCAGCAGCCAGCAAGAGCCTGGTGAGCAGTTCTTC
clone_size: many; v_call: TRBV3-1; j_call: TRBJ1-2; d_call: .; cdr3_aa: CASSQALLGAGDTF; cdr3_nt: TGTGCCAGCAGCCAAGCTCTGTTAGGGGCGGGAGACACCTTC
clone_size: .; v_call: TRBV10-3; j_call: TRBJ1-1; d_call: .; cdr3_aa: CAISESGGKNTEAFF; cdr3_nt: TGTGCCATCAGTGAGTCCGGGGGGAAGAACACTGAAGCTTTCTTT
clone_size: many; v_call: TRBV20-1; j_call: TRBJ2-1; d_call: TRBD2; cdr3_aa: CSARVSGSGNEQFF; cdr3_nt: TGCAGTGCTAGAGTCAGCGGGAGTGGGAATGAGCAGTTCTTC
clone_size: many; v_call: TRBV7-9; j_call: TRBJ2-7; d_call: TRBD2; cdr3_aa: CASSSSPPQLAGGPNEQYF; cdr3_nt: TGTGCCAGCAGCTCCTCCCCCCCCCAACTAGCGGGAGGGCCGAACGAGCAGTACTTC
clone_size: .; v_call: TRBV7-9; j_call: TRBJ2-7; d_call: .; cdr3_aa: CASSLNTGFAEQYF; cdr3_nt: TGTGCCAGCAGCTTAAACACAGGGTTCGCGGAGCAGTACTTC
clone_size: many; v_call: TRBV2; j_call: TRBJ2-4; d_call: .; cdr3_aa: CASSVPGSGHIQYF; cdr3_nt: TGTGCCAGCAGTGTCCCGGGGTCGGGTCACATTCAGTACTTC
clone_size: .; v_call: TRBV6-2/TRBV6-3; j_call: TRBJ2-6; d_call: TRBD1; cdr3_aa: CATARGTGYSSGANVLTF; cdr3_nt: TGTGCCACTGCCCGAGGGACAGGGTATTCGTCTGGGGCCAACGTCCTGACTTTC
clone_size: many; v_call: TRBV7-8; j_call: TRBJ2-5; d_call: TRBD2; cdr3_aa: CASSLARAGGQETQYF; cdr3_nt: TGTGCCAGCAGCTTAGCCCGGGCGGGGGGACAAGAGACCCAGTACTTC
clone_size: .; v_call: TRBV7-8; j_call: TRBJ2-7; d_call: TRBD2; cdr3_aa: CASSLLRGGENEQYF; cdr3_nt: TGTGCCAGCAGCTTATTGCGGGGGGGAGAGAACGAGCAGTACTTC
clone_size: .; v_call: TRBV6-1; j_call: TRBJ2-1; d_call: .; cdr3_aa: CASSLIAGSLRTSYNEQFF; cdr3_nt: TGTGCCAGCAGCCTTATCGCCGGGAGCCTCAGGACCTCCTACAATGAGCAGTTCTTC
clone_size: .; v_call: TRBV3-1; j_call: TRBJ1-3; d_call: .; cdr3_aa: CASSQDWGRNGNTIYF; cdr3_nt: TGTGCCAGCAGCCAAGATTGGGGCAGAAATGGAAACACCATATATTTT
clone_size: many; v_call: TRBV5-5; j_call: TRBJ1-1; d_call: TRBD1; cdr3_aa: CASSLGGQVFMNTEAFF; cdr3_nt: TGTGCCAGCAGCTTGGGGGGACAGGTGTTCATGAACACTGAAGCTTTCTTT
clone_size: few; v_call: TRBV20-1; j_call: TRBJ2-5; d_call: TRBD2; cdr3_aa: CSARAGTTQETQYF; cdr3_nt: TGCAGTGCTAGAGCCGGGACTACTCAAGAGACCCAGTACTTC
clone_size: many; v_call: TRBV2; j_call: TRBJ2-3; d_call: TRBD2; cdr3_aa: CASRTPGGPTDTQYF; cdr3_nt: TGTGCCAGCAGAACCCCGGGAGGGCCAACAGATACGCAGTATTTT
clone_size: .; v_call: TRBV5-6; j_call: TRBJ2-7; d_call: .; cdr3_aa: CASSLNDNRVAKLQQYF; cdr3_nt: TGTGCCAGCAGCCTTAACGACAACAGGGTCGCTAAGCTGCAGCAGTACTTC